Listed below are T cell receptor beta chains from one sample, sequenced in a study of radiation and T cells in renal cell carcinoma. Method: immunoSEQ multiplex PCR; TCRdb's copy keeps in-frame clones and lacks some. The sample lists 15,000 to 20,000 clones; approximately 62% were seen once. The sequences come from tumor tissue, collected from a patient whose treatment was nephrectomy without radiotherapy. All receptors come from a man aged 50-60 years with renal cell carcinoma. CDR3s leave out the opening cysteine and the closing phenylalanine or tryptophan.

J gene | V gene | CDR3 protein
TRBJ2-2 | TRBV6-5 | ASRISGANTGELF
TRBJ1-3 | TRBV30 | AYRRGNTIY
TRBJ1-5 | TRBV15 | ATSGRTGWIQPQH
TRBJ2-1 | TRBV5-4 | ASSSRDRDEQF
TRBJ2-7 | TRBV2 | ATREDSLSSEQY
TRBJ2-7 | TRBV13 | ASSITTGEQY
TRBJ2-1 | TRBV15 | ATSRDLREEQF
TRBJ2-3 | TRBV27 | ASSRFSITLAGGPVRTDTQY
TRBJ2-1 | TRBV20-1 | SARERGEQF
TRBJ2-7 | TRBV28 | ASSLYRGMSEQY
TRBJ2-3 | TRBV29-1 | SSGQGGTDTQY
TRBJ1-2 | TRBV6-1 | ASSFYGYT
TRBJ1-5 | TRBV30 | AWSVGSYSNQPQH
TRBJ1-2 | TRBV6-6 | ASSYSAGLDGYT
TRBJ1-5 | TRBV6-6 | ASSYLDGDQPQH
TRBJ2-7 | TRBV7-2 | ASSLAAGSAYEQY
TRBJ1-1 | TRBV4-3 | ASSQGDPAQNTEAF
TRBJ1-6 | TRBV7-2 | ASTMTGWNSPLH
TRBJ2-7 | TRBV9 | ASSSDLHEQY
TRBJ2-7 | TRBV5-1 | ASTRTGGLDAYEQY
TRBJ1-2 | TRBV5-8 | ASSSGWGEGYT
TRBJ1-4 | TRBV27 | ASSPLGQINEKLF
TRBJ1-1 | TRBV4-3 | ASSQDRATTEAF
TRBJ2-7 | TRBV25-1 | ASSGAEREGYEQY
TRBJ2-2 | TRBV7-2 | ASSPRTGSGELF
TRBJ2-7 | TRBV30 | AWSPVRGRATYEQY
TRBJ1-5 | TRBV28 | ASSFIRNQPQH
TRBJ2-2 | TRBV4-2 | ASSPTGANTGELF
TRBJ2-4 | TRBV30 | AWSAPGAAKNIQY
TRBJ1-5 | TRBV19 | ASSMRTGGFEPQH
TRBJ1-6 | TRBV10-2 | ATVPGTANSPLH
TRBJ1-2 | TRBV6-1 | ASSESGRFYGYT
TRBJ1-1 | TRBV29-1 | STWGRLNTEAF
TRBJ2-1 | TRBV4-3 | ASSQEVGGIEQF
TRBJ1-1 | TRBV6-5 | ASSYLTGQAF